Below, 14 T cell receptor beta chains from the same sample are listed, as sequenced in a study of T cell repertoires in cytomegalovirus infection. TCRdb re-called the reads with MiXCR, one entry per CDR3 protein. The data show hundreds of thousands of distinct CDR3 sequences, 30% to 35% seen once. Their antigens are not known. The starting material was cultured PBMCs, obtained from culture after CMV antigen stimulation. The origin of the receptors is a human donor in good health (CMV status not recorded). Some clones in this sample may be carry-over from other donors' samples.

This sequence joins TRBV28 and TRBJ2-5, with D hard to call. Germline assignment: CDR1 MDHEN and CDR2 SYDVKM. Trimming shortened V by 3 bases and J by 5 bases, and 10 bases separated the two germline ends. This CDR3 has 13 residues. DNA for the CDR3: TGTGCCAGCAGTTTTGTGGCTTGGGAGACCCAGTACTTC. Protein sequence: CASSFVAWETQYF.

V and J are TRBV19 and TRBJ1-6; TRBD1 matches at 9 bases. Germline V gene lookup returns CDR1 LNHDA and CDR2 SQIVND (reference sequence). The CDR3 has 15 residues. V trimming: 5 bases; J trimming: 7 bases; junction bases outside the gene matches: 6. CDR3 residues: CASSARDRVNSPLHF. CDR3 sequence (DNA): TGTGCCAGTAGTGCCCGGGACAGGGTAAATTCACCCCTCCACTTT.

The chain links TRBV30 to TRBJ2-7; 7 positions match TRBD2. The CDR3 loop spans 16 amino acids. The germline V gene encodes CDR1 GTSNPN and CDR2 SVGIG (reference sequence). Unmatched junction bases numbered 16, after V lost 3 bases and J lost 5 bases. CDR3 region: CAWRSTLKAGRNEQYF. The CDR3 DNA reads as TGTGCCTGGAGGTCGACCCTGAAAGCGGGAAGGAACGAGCAGTACTTC.

This clonotype was detected only a few times. The chain uses TRBV19 and TRBJ1-1; weak D call: TRBD1 (5 bases). CDR3 length: 13 amino acids. Trimming took off 0 bases at V and 11 bases at J, with 13 bases between the two ends. Germline-derived CDR1 and CDR2 are LNHDA and SQIVND (reference sequence). The CDR3 is CASSIDLSGYAFF. The CDR3 DNA reads TGTGCCAGTAGTATAGATCTGTCAGGGTACGCTTTCTTT. The full variable domain, with the rest looked up from reference TRBV19 and TRBJ1-1, is DGGITQSPKYLFRKEGQNVTLSCEQNLNHDAMYWYRQDPGQGLRLIYYSQIVNDFQKGDIAEGYSVSREKKESFPLTVTSAQKNPTAFYLCASSIDLSGYAFFGQGTRLTVV.

This chain uses TRBV7-2 with TRBJ2-5; the match to TRBD2 covers 12 bases. Trimming at V came to 5 bases and at J to 3 bases, leaving 4 bases not matched to a gene. There are 15 residues in the CDR3. Per the germline V gene, CDR1 is SGHTA and CDR2 is FQGNSA. The CDR3 DNA sequence: TGTGCCAGCAGCAGACTAGCGGGGGATAAAGAGACCCAGTACTTC. Amino acids: CASSRLAGDKETQYF.

The rearrangement joins TRBV4-1 to TRBJ2-7; D gene uncertain. The V end lost 1 base, the J end lost 0 bases, and 13 bases lay between the germline ends. This CDR3 spans 16 amino acids. Germline V gives CDR1 MGHRA, CDR2 YSYEKL. CDR3 amino acids: CASSQVSWLSSYEQYF. CDR3 DNA sequence: TGCGCCAGCAGCCAAGTTTCCTGGTTGAGCTCCTACGAGCAGTACTTC.

CDR3 sequence: CASSLASGGWSYNEQFF. The CDR3 DNA is TGCGCCAGCAGCTTGGCTAGCGGGGGGTGGTCTTACAATGAGCAGTTCTTC. V usage is TRBV5-1 and J usage is TRBJ2-1, with TRBD2 matching 11 bases. The CDR3 consists of 17 residues. Germline lookup yields CDR1 SGHRS and CDR2 YFSETQ. J lost 4 bases, V lost 0 bases, and 6 bases had no gene match. Full variable domain (missing parts from reference TRBV5-1 and TRBJ2-1): KAGVTQTPRYLIKTRGQQVTLSCSPISGHRSVSWYQQTPGQGLQFLFEYFSETQRNKGNFPGRFSGRQFSNSRSEMNVSTLELGDSALYLCASSLASGGWSYNEQFFGPGTRLTVL.

This clonotype was seen many times. This rearrangement joins TRBV7-2 to TRBJ2-3, with TRBD2 as a possible D gene (7 bases). The V end lost 5 bases, the J end lost 4 bases, and 16 bases lay between the germline ends. This CDR3 comprises 15 residues. Germline V lookup: CDR1 SGHTA, CDR2 FQGNSA. CDR3 sequence (DNA): TGTGCCAGCAGCCCCGGTCGAGGGGGGGCAGATACGCAGTATTTT. Encoded protein: CASSPGRGGADTQYF.

V and J are TRBV18 and TRBJ1-1; possible D gene TRBD1, 6 bases. CDR3 length: 20 residues. Germline V gene lookup returns CDR1 KGHSH and CDR2 LQKENI. The ends were cut back, 3 bases at V and 5 bases at J, with 31 bases in the middle. CDR3 DNA sequence: TGTGCCAGCTCACCCTCCCGGTCGCGACGAAGGGAGGGGGGGGGTACTGAAGCTTTCTTT. Its protein product is CASSPSRSRRREGGGTEAFF.

The chain joins TRBV15 to TRBJ2-5, with D uncertain. V lost 0 bases to trimming and J lost 5 bases, with 10 bases between them. The CDR3 totals 14 residues. The germline V gene has CDR1 LNHNV and CDR2 YYDKDF (reference sequence). CDR3 bases: TGTGCCACCAGCAGAGATCTACGCGAGGAGACCCAGTACTTC. Its protein product is CATSRDLREETQYF.

This clonotype was counted a few times. This sequence joins TRBV4-3 and TRBJ2-2, with a weak D call TRBD1 (5 bases). The CDR3 is 15 amino acids. V dropped 0 bases and J dropped 2 bases, with 7 bases sitting between them. Germline V gene sequence: CDR1 LGHNA, CDR2 YSLEER. In nucleotides, the CDR3 is TGCGCCAGCAGCCAAGACAGGGCCAACACCGGGGAGCTGTTTTTT. This gives the protein CASSQDRANTGELFF.

The chain uses TRBV19 and TRBJ2-7, with a weak D call TRBD1 (5 bases). CDR1 and CDR2 (germline): LNHDA, SQIVND (reference sequence). This CDR3 spans 16 amino acids. The V end lost 3 bases, the J end lost 5 bases, and 20 bases lay between the germline ends. CDR3 sequence (DNA): TGTGCCAGTAGTATTTTCCAGGGCTTGATCCTGAACGAGCAGTACTTC. This gives the protein CASSIFQGLILNEQYF. The full variable domain, rest sourced from reference TRBV19 and TRBJ2-7, is DGGITQSPKYLFRKEGQNVTLSCEQNLNHDAMYWYRQDPGQGLRLIYYSQIVNDFQKGDIAEGYSVSREKKESFPLTVTSAQKNPTAFYLCASSIFQGLILNEQYFGPGTRLTVT.

The chain links TRBV12-3 or TRBV12-4 to TRBJ2-1; D is possibly TRBD1 (6 bases). V lost 5 bases and J 6 bases, leaving 14 bases between the germline ends. This CDR3 contains 14 residues. The chain's CDR3 is CASSPWTAPNEQFF. Written as DNA, the CDR3 is TGTGCCAGCAGTCCCTGGACAGCTCCCAATGAGCAGTTCTTC.

Only a few counts were recorded for this clonotype. The gene calls are TRBV19 and TRBJ2-1; TRBD1 matches at 7 bases. The V and J ends lost 2 bases and 6 bases, in that order; junction bases with no gene match: 16. The CDR3 has 18 residues. Germline V lookup: CDR1 LNHDA, CDR2 SQIVND (reference sequence). In nucleotides, the CDR3 is TGTGCCAGTAGTATAAGGTCGATCGGACAGGCGATAGTCAATGAGCAGTTCTTC. Protein product: CASSIRSIGQAIVNEQFF.